This T cell receptor beta chain appears in the sequencing data of a study of shared clonotypes between healthy human individuals. Study information: Donor ages ranged 18 to 49 years: two women, a few men.

Concerning this clone: Antigen specificity is unknown.

As processed by the authors: ImmunoSEQ yielded junction-only sequences lacking quality scores, so filtering differed. Only in-frame clones appear in the TCRdb table, and some are missing; sequencing was by immunoSEQ multiplex PCR. The V and J calls and the clone size are those of that table, but D and trimming were determined from the DNA. The sample contains 2.3 million or so clones, 93% of which appear only once. The CDR3 covers 13 residues. Germline V CDR1 and CDR2: MNHEY, SMNVEV (reference sequence). Deletions cut 9 bases from V and 2 bases from J, with 12 bases between. Study outcomes and limitations: Generation probabilities of non-shared clonotypes were lower (relative to those shared by all four donors).

The sequence was obtained from a man between 18 and 29 years old in good health. Some clones in this sample may be carry-over from other donors' samples. This chain joins TRBV27 and TRBJ2-3; D remains unclear. The sequencing sample was made of naive CD4+ T cells from PBMCs. Noted subset: CD45RA+ positively selected. The CDR3 DNA sequence: TGTGCCAGGGAATCCTCTCCCACAGATACGCAGTATTTT. This encodes CARESSPTDTQYF.